This T cell receptor (beta chain) was obtained from a study of blood T cell repertoires in COVID-19. Original methodology: The authors estimated nucleated cell counts from reference gene primer amplification. Sequenced by immunoSEQ multiplex PCR; TCRdb stores in-frame clones only, minus some. V and J calls and clone size are copied from that table; D and trimming were computed from the DNA. The data contain about 480,000 clones, over 75% of them singletons. Enrollees, roughly 18 to 95 years old, lived in roughly 24 US areas. Participants' reported clinical history set cohort assignment. For recovered donors of Cohort 3, there were two negative PCRs, clearance, or symptom resolution. The CDR3 totals 18 residues. Germline CDR1 is SGHAT and CDR2 is FQNNGV. Losses at the gene ends were 2 bases for V and 4 bases for J; bases not matched to a gene: 6.

This sequence joins TRBV11-2 and TRBJ2-2; 14 positions match TRBD2. The clonotype originates from a woman between 35 and 50 years old who had recovered from COVID-19. Sequencing was done on a sample of PBMCs or T cells enriched from blood (not recorded which). Here the CDR3 reads CASSLLTSGRGATGELFF. Written as DNA, the CDR3 is TGTGCCAGCAGCTTATTGACTAGCGGGAGGGGGGCCACCGGGGAGCTGTTTTTT.